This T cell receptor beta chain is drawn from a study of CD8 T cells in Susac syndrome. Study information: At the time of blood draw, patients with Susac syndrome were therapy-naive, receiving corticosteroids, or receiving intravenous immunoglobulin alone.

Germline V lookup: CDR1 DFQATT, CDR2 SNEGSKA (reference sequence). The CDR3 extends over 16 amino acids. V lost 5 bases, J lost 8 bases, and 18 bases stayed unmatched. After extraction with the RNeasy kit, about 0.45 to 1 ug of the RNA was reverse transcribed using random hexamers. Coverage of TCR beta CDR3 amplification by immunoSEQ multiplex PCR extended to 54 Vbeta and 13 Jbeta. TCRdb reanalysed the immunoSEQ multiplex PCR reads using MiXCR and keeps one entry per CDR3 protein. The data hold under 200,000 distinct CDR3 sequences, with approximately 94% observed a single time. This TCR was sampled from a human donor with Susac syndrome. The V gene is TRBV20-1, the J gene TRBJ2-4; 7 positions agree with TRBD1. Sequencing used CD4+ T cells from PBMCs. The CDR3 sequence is CSARGSGTAAKYIQYF. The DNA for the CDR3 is TGCAGTGCTCGAGGTTCCGGGACAGCGGCTAAGTACATTCAGTACTTC.